Below, one T cell receptor (beta chain) is given with its context. The antigen is not known. Some clones are missing from TCRdb's copy, which holds only in-frame ones; the method was immunoSEQ multiplex PCR. Of about 68,000 clones detected, about 90% appear once; the ten largest clones hold 4% to 4.5%. Germline assignment: CDR1 SNHLY and CDR2 FYNNEI. This CDR3 is built from 12 residues. J lost 11 bases, V lost 9 bases, and 11 bases had no gene match. The entry originates in a study of chemoradiotherapy in HPV16-positive cancers. Study summary: Candidate HPV-specific T-cell clones and common TCR motifs came from functional assays in two HPV16-positive patients. Findings of the study overall: Candidate HPV-specific clones and E7-related TCR motifs grew in tumor during treatment. In HPV16-positive patients, HPV-responsive T-cell expansion tracked better recurrence-free survival. HPV-specific T cells were functionally defined from only a couple of HPV16-positive patients.

The V gene is TRBV2, the J gene TRBJ1-1; 8 nucleotides agree with TRBD1. The receptor comes from a human donor with HPV-associated anogenital cancer. The sample here was blood, taken from a patient who underwent chemoradiotherapy. DNA for the CDR3: TGTGCCAGTGGGCAGGGGGCTTATATGGCTTTCTTT. Translation gives CASGQGAYMAFF.